Each of the 26 T cell receptor beta chains below was sequenced from the same sample in a study of CD8 T cells in Susac syndrome. With random hexamers, roughly 0.5 to 1 ug RNA was reverse transcribed. TCRdb called the immunoSEQ multiplex PCR reads again in MiXCR, with one record for every CDR3 protein. The sample lists 200,000 to 250,000 distinct CDR3 sequences; around 93% were seen once. Sequencing input: CD4+ T cells from PBMCs. The receptor set was obtained from a human donor with multiple sclerosis.

This rearrangement joins TRBV29-1 to TRBJ2-2; D might be TRBD1 (5 bases). CDR1 and CDR2 (germline): SQVTM, ANQGSEA. The CDR3 extends over 13 amino acids. In nucleotides, the CDR3 is TGCACGACGGGCCCAAGGGGCACCGGGGAGCTGTTTTTT. It codes for CTTGPRGTGELFF.

The rearrangement links TRBV29-1 to TRBJ1-2, with 10 bases lining up with TRBD1. CDR1 is SQVTM, CDR2 ANQGSEA, per germline. V lost 7 bases and J lost 6; bases outside the gene matches: 8. The CDR3 is 13 amino acids. CDR3 in amino acids: CSAYTGTGDGYTF. DNA of the CDR3: TGCAGCGCATATACCGGGACAGGGGATGGCTACACCTTC.

The chain is built from TRBV29-1 and TRBJ2-7; D may match TRBD1 or TRBD2 (5 bases each). There are 14 residues in the CDR3. V lost 0 bases, J lost 2 bases, and 11 bases lay in between. Germline lookup yields CDR1 SQVTM and CDR2 ANQGSEA. This chain's CDR3 is CSVEDREGPYEQYF. The CDR3 coding sequence is TGCAGCGTTGAAGATCGAGAGGGGCCCTACGAGCAGTACTTC.

The chain has TRBV12-3 or TRBV12-4 and TRBJ2-2; a weak D match, TRBD1 (6 bases). This CDR3 has 15 residues. V was pared by 8 bases and J by 0 bases, with 13 bases between. The CDR3 is CASHPGTPNTGELFF. As DNA, the CDR3 is TGTGCCAGCCACCCCGGGACACCGAACACCGGGGAGCTGTTTTTT.

J is TRBJ1-2 and V is TRBV11-1; TRBD1 matches 7 bases. With V trimmed by 5 bases and J by 12 bases, 6 bases remained unmatched. Germline V gene lookup returns CDR1 SGHAT and CDR2 FQDESV (reference sequence). This CDR3 spans 11 amino acids. CDR3 region: CASSQDRDHTF. The CDR3 DNA is TGTGCCAGCAGCCAAGACAGGGATCACACCTTC.

V and J are TRBV6-5 and TRBJ2-7; D unresolved. Germline lookup yields CDR1 MNHEY and CDR2 SVGAGI. This CDR3 comprises 13 residues. V was clipped by 5 bases and J by 2 bases, with 10 bases between them. CDR3 region: CASSHPNTYEQYF. The CDR3 bases are TGTGCCAGCAGTCACCCTAATACCTACGAGCAGTACTTC.

This rearrangement joins TRBV30 to TRBJ2-3; unclear D gene. Trimming left V 2 bases short and J 7 bases short, with 13 bases between. CDR3 length: 13 residues. CDR1 and CDR2 from the germline V gene are GTSNPN and SVGIG (reference sequence). The CDR3 coding sequence is TGTGCCTGGAGTAAGGACGTTGCTAATACGCAGTATTTT. It yields the protein CAWSKDVANTQYF.

This clonotype was seen only once. V is TRBV3-1 and J is TRBJ2-5, with unresolved D. The CDR3 spans 14 residues. The V and J ends lost 1 base and 1 base respectively, with 7 bases between them. The germline V gene encodes CDR1 LGHDT and CDR2 YNNKEL (reference sequence). DNA for the CDR3: TGTGCCAGCAGCCAAGGACTGCCCCAAGAGACCCAGTACTTC. It is translated as CASSQGLPQETQYF.

The chain joins TRBV4-2 to TRBJ2-3; 8 nucleotides line up with TRBD2. Germline loops: CDR1 LGHNA, CDR2 YNFKEQ. V gave up 0 bases and J gave up 0 bases; unmatched junction bases: 8. This CDR3 is built from 18 residues. CDR3 loop: CASSQDPGGALSTDTQYF. DNA of the CDR3: TGTGCCAGCAGCCAAGATCCGGGGGGGGCCCTAAGCACAGATACGCAGTATTTT.

The gene calls are TRBV27 and TRBJ2-3; D remains unclear. V shed 3 bases and J shed 3 bases, with 10 bases lying between them. Germline V CDR1 and CDR2: MNHEY, SMNVEV (reference sequence). The CDR3 contains 14 residues. Here the CDR3 reads CASSFWVGTDTQYF. CDR3 nucleotides: TGTGCCAGCAGTTTTTGGGTAGGGACAGATACGCAGTATTTT.

The chain combines TRBV3-1 with TRBJ2-7, with D tentatively TRBD1 (6 bases). This CDR3 contains 12 residues. Trimming took off 5 bases at V and 6 bases at J, with 11 bases between the two ends. CDR1 LGHDT and CDR2 YNNKEL come from the germline V gene (reference sequence). CDR3 DNA: TGTGCCAGCAGCTGGCGAGGGGGCGAGCAGTACGTC. It is translated as CASSWRGGEQYV.

This chain uses TRBV9 with TRBJ2-5; D remains ambiguous. CDR1 is SGDLS, CDR2 YYNGEE, per germline. V dropped 0 bases and J dropped 0 bases, with 6 bases sitting between them. This CDR3 has 14 residues. CDR3 sequence reads: CASSVAPDQETQYF. The CDR3 nucleotides are TGTGCCAGCAGCGTAGCCCCGGACCAAGAGACCCAGTACTTC.

The chain joins TRBV7-9 to TRBJ1-2; 10 bases fit TRBD1. Germline assignment: CDR1 SEHNR and CDR2 FQNEAQ (reference sequence). There are 12 residues in the CDR3. The junction had 0 bases not matched to a gene; V was cut back by 5 bases and J by 6 bases. CDR3 residues: CASSGTGDGYTF. The CDR3 nucleotides read TGTGCCAGCAGCGGGACAGGGGATGGCTACACCTTC.

The chain joins TRBV18 to TRBJ2-5; D not certain. From germline, CDR1 is KGHSH and CDR2 LQKENI. V lost 3 bases and J 7 bases, leaving 9 bases between the germline ends. The CDR3 is made up of 12 amino acids. The DNA for the CDR3 is TGTGCCAGCTCACCGGTAGAGAGGACCCAGTACTTC. This translates into CASSPVERTQYF.

The rearrangement joins TRBV20-1 to TRBJ1-4, with D maybe TRBD1 (5 bases). Trimming took off 0 bases at V and 5 bases at J, with 13 bases between the two ends. The CDR3 loop spans 15 amino acids. CDR1 and CDR2 (germline): DFQATT, SNEGSKA (reference sequence). The DNA for the CDR3 is TGCAGTGCTAGAGATTCCCAGGGTATAAATGAAAAACTGTTTTTT. Translation: CSARDSQGINEKLFF.

This chain joins TRBV20-1 and TRBJ1-1; D call uncertain. The germline CDR1 and CDR2 sequences are DFQATT and SNEGSKA (reference sequence). Trimming stripped 0 bases from V and 0 bases from J, with 5 bases between. The CDR3 length is 13 residues. In DNA, the CDR3 is TGCAGTGCTAGAGAGACATTGAACACTGAAGCTTTCTTT. The encoded protein is CSARETLNTEAFF.

This chain connects TRBV27 to TRBJ2-6; D perhaps matches TRBD2 (5 bases). The V end was cut by 5 bases, the J end by 0 bases, with 14 bases between. Per the germline V gene, CDR1 is MNHEY and CDR2 is SMNVEV (reference sequence). CDR3 length: 17 residues. The DNA for the CDR3 is TGTGCCAGCAGTCCGCGGGCGGTTCTCTCTGGGGCCAACGTCCTGACTTTC. Protein product: CASSPRAVLSGANVLTF.

The chain combines TRBV9 with TRBJ1-2; D is unresolved. CDR3 length: 14 residues. V was pared by 4 bases and J by 5 bases, with 15 bases between. Germline CDR1 is SGDLS and CDR2 is YYNGEE. The CDR3 DNA follows: TGTGCCAGCAGCCCCTCCATTTCTAGGTATGGCTACACCTTC. It is translated as CASSPSISRYGYTF.

The rearrangement uses TRBV3-1 and TRBJ2-3; D gene ambiguous. Germline V lookup: CDR1 LGHDT, CDR2 YNNKEL (reference sequence). The V and J ends lost 8 bases and 2 bases respectively, with 11 bases between them. This CDR3 region has 13 residues. The DNA for the CDR3 is TGTGCCAGCGGCAGGACCGACACAGATACGCAGTATTTT. Translating it yields CASGRTDTDTQYF.

The chain couples TRBV30 to TRBJ1-1; 11 bases line up with TRBD1. The CDR3 covers 13 residues. V dropped 2 bases and J dropped 10; count of bases not matched to a gene: 6. Germline CDR1 reads GTSNPN; CDR2 reads SVGIG (reference sequence). The CDR3 bases are TGTGCCTGGAGTCTATTGGGACAGGGGGGAGCTTTCTTT. It specifies CAWSLLGQGGAFF.

The V and J genes are TRBV3-1 and TRBJ1-6; D possibly corresponds to TRBD1 (6 bases). Germline V CDR1 and CDR2: LGHDT, YNNKEL (reference sequence). V shed 0 bases and J shed 9 bases, with 9 bases lying between them. The CDR3 is made up of 14 amino acids. The CDR3 loop is CASSQDTGRSPLHF. CDR3 coding DNA: TGTGCCAGCAGCCAAGATACAGGGCGTTCACCCCTCCACTTT.

This clonotype was recorded only once. The chain is built from TRBV9 and TRBJ2-2; D is ambiguous. V lost 0 bases and J 6 bases, leaving 12 bases between the germline ends. Germline V lookup: CDR1 SGDLS, CDR2 YYNGEE. CDR3 length: 15 residues. The CDR3 coding sequence is TGTGCCAGCAGCGTAGCCCCACACGCCGCCGGGGAGCTGTTTTTT. Translated, it gives CASSVAPHAAGELFF.

This chain's CDR3 is CASSQFIDGNEQFF. DNA for the CDR3: TGTGCCAGCAGCCAATTTATTGACGGGAACGAGCAGTTCTTC. The chain recombines TRBV14 with TRBJ2-1; TRBD2 is a possible D gene (5 bases). Trimming removed 2 bases from V and 10 bases from J, with 15 bases in between. Germline CDR1 reads SGHDN; CDR2 reads FVKESK. The CDR3 covers 14 residues.

The chain uses TRBV27 and TRBJ2-7, with D perhaps matching TRBD2 (5 bases). The CDR3 sequence is 15 residues long. Germline assignment: CDR1 MNHEY and CDR2 SMNVEV (reference sequence). Trimming took 4 bases from V and 3 from J, leaving 16 bases between them. DNA of the CDR3: TGTGCCAGCAGTTCCCCGGGCAGGACTTGCTACGAGCAGTACGTC. The encoded protein is CASSSPGRTCYEQYV.

CDR3 bases: TGCAGCGTTCGGCTAGCGGGGAGAAGAGAGACCCAGTACTTC. Amino acid sequence: CSVRLAGRRETQYF. The chain joins TRBV29-1 to TRBJ2-5, with 9 bases matching TRBD2. CDR1 and CDR2 (germline): SQVTM, ANQGSEA. V shed 5 bases, J shed 4 bases, and the junction held 8 bases outside the gene matches. The CDR3 has 14 amino acids.

The gene calls are TRBV4-2 and TRBJ1-5, with no clear D. In germline, CDR1 is LGHNA, CDR2 YNFKEQ. CDR3 length equals 15 residues. Trimming stripped 1 base from V and 4 bases from J, with 11 bases between. The chain's CDR3 is CASSQGRGRNQPQHF. CDR3 DNA: TGTGCCAGCAGCCAAGGGCGGGGTAGAAATCAGCCCCAGCATTTT.